The present T cell receptor beta chain was sequenced within a study of shared T cell receptors in the human thymus. This CDR3 has 13 amino acids. Unmatched junction bases numbered 0, after V lost 1 base and J lost 5 bases. Germline V CDR1 and CDR2: SGHVS, FQNEAQ. The data were produced by immunoSEQ multiplex PCR, yet TCRdb's version contains in-frame clones alone and is incomplete. The sample yields about 730,000 clones, 80% to 90% seen once. The sample also formed part of further work on human thymus T cells. As that report states: It was healthy Finnish infants having corrective surgery for congenital heart defects who were the donors. From resections taken during corrective heart surgery, the thymus tissue was obtained. Across thymic and blood repertoires, the usage of V and J genes appeared to be biased. The related literature has documented a marked overlap of thymic repertoires among unrelated individuals.

Sequencing was carried out using thymocytes. The gene calls are TRBV7-8 and TRBJ1-2; 8 bases are a match to TRBD1. The sequence derives from a girl in the first two years of life with a congenital heart defect. CDR3 bases: TGTGCCAGCAGCTTAGGGACAGGGTATGGCTACACCTTC. Protein product: CASSLGTGYGYTF.